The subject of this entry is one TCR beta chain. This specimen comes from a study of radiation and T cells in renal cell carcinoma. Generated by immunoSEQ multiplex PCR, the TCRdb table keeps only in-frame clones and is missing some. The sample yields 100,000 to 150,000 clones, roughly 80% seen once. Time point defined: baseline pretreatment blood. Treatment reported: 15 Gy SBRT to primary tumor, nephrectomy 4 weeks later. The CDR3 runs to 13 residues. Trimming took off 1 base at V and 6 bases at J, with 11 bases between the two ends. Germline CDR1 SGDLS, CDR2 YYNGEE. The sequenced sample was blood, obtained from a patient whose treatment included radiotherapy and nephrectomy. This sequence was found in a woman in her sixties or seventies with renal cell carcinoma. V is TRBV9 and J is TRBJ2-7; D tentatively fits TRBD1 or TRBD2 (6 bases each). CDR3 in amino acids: CASSVHEGGEQYF. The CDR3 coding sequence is TGTGCCAGCAGCGTACACGAGGGGGGCGAGCAGTACTTC.